This TCR beta chain was obtained from a study of cytomegalovirus exposure and HLA in healthy donors. PCR used 60 Vbeta primers and 13 Jbeta primers. Data came from immunoSEQ multiplex PCR; TCRdb stores just in-frame clones and leaves some out. This repertoire includes 40,000 or so clones. J lost 2 bases, V lost 2 bases, and 7 bases had no gene match. Germline V gene lookup returns CDR1 MNHNY and CDR2 SVGAGI (reference sequence). CDR3 length: 16 amino acids. This clonotype was obtained from a male donor in good health and CMV-seronegative. The rearrangement links TRBV6-6 to TRBJ2-5; 8 bases align to TRBD2. Sequencing used PBMCs. CDR3 in DNA: TGTGCCAGCAGTTACCCCGGGGGGGGCCTTCAAGAGACCCAGTACTTC. Translation: CASSYPGGGLQETQYF.